The 8 T cell receptor beta chains presented below share a single source sample, sequenced in a study of Ad26.COV2.S vaccination and SARS-CoV-2 variants. TCRdb's table, derived via immunoSEQ multiplex PCR, lists solely in-frame clones and lacks some. The sample lists 300,000 to 400,000 clones, around 89% seen once, with around 4.5% in the top ten. This sample's treatment: about 20 received Ad26.COV2.S at low or high dose, single or two shots; about 5 received placebo; per-sample allocation not given. Samples analyzed were those drawn on day 63 after the first vaccine or placebo injection. Sample: peripheral blood, taken in a trial of Ad26.COV2.S vaccine versus placebo. All receptors come from a person between 18 and 59 years old who received the Ad26.COV2.S COVID-19 vaccine or a placebo.

CDR3 protein: CASSLRTGSSYEQYF. CDR3 nucleotide sequence: TGCGCCAGCAGCTTGCGGACGGGAAGCTCCTACGAGCAGTACTTC. The V and J genes are TRBV5-1 and TRBJ2-7, with D maybe TRBD2 (5 bases). There are 15 residues in the CDR3. V was shortened by 1 base and J by 0 bases, with 11 bases between the two germline ends. Germline V gene sequence: CDR1 SGHRS, CDR2 YFSETQ. Supplemented by reference TRBV5-1 and TRBJ2-7, the full variable domain reads KAGVTQTPRYLIKTRGQQVTLSCSPISGHRSVSWYQQTPGQGLQFLFEYFSETQRNKGNFPGRFSGRQFSNSRSEMNVSTLELGDSALYLCASSLRTGSSYEQYFGPGTRLTVT.

The chain couples TRBV25-1 to TRBJ1-1; perhaps TRBD1 as D (5 bases). The germline V gene encodes CDR1 MGHDK and CDR2 SYGVNS. The CDR3 totals 15 residues. The ends were cut back, 6 bases at V and 0 bases at J, with 14 bases in the middle. The CDR3, as DNA: TGTGCCAGCAGGGGGGACCGCGTAATGAACACTGAAGCTTTCTTT. It specifies CASRGDRVMNTEAFF.

The count of this clone is one. This sequence joins TRBV28 and TRBJ1-4; D remains unclear. V was shortened by 2 bases and J by 8 bases, with 9 bases between the two germline ends. CDR1 and CDR2 (germline): MDHEN, SYDVKM. The CDR3 covers 13 residues. This CDR3 reads CASSLGKREKLFF. DNA for the CDR3: TGTGCCAGCAGTTTAGGAAAAAGAGAAAAACTGTTTTTT.

The chain is built from TRBV14 and TRBJ1-1; D remains unclear. This CDR3 comprises 13 residues. Germline V lookup: CDR1 SGHDN, CDR2 FVKESK. V shed 2 bases and J shed 0 bases, with 4 bases lying between them. CDR3 region: CASSQQMNTEAFF. DNA of the CDR3: TGTGCCAGCAGCCAACAGATGAACACTGAAGCTTTCTTT.

This chain connects TRBV19 to TRBJ1-2, with no clear D. The CDR3 runs 14 residues. From germline, CDR1 is LNHDA and CDR2 SQIVND (reference sequence). Trimming left V 5 bases short and J 2 bases short, with 12 bases between. The CDR3 DNA reads as TGTGCCAGTAGTCCCTTCTCGGGAAACTATGGCTACACCTTC. This translates into CASSPFSGNYGYTF.

The V and J genes are TRBV5-1 and TRBJ1-1; 8 bases fit TRBD1. The CDR3 totals 16 residues. From germline, CDR1 is SGHRS and CDR2 YFSETQ. V dropped 3 bases and J dropped 4; count of bases not matched to a gene: 11. The CDR3 reads CASSYTLAGQGTEAFF. The CDR3 bases are TGCGCCAGCAGCTACACGCTTGCCGGACAGGGCACTGAAGCTTTCTTT. The entire variable domain, with the rest obtained from reference TRBV5-1 and TRBJ1-1, is as follows: KAGVTQTPRYLIKTRGQQVTLSCSPISGHRSVSWYQQTPGQGLQFLFEYFSETQRNKGNFPGRFSGRQFSNSRSEMNVSTLELGDSALYLCASSYTLAGQGTEAFFGQGTRLTVV.

The chain links TRBV9 to TRBJ2-1, with no clear D. The germline V gene encodes CDR1 SGDLS and CDR2 YYNGEE. The germline V and J ends were trimmed by 2 bases and 7 bases, with 13 bases remaining between them. CDR3 length: 14 amino acids. CDR3 sequence: CASSVTDWNNEQFF. CDR3 nucleotide sequence: TGTGCCAGCAGCGTTACAGACTGGAATAATGAGCAGTTCTTC.

The chain has TRBV2 and TRBJ2-6; D uncertain. The germline V gene encodes CDR1 SNHLY and CDR2 FYNNEI. The CDR3 runs to 15 residues. The ends were cut back, 6 bases at V and 0 bases at J, with 9 bases in the middle. The CDR3 sequence is CASRVGFSGANVLTF. The CDR3 region has the DNA TGTGCCAGCAGAGTAGGGTTCTCTGGGGCCAACGTCCTGACTTTC.